These 12 T cell receptor beta chains originate from one sample sequenced in a study of human T cells and chemical hapten exposure. TCRdb analysed the RACE reads with MiXCR anew, one entry per CDR3 protein. The data contain 60,000 to 75,000 distinct CDR3 sequences, approximately 7% of them singletons. Time point described: pre-sensitization, week 0. Treatment specified: therapeutic diphenylcyclopropenone sensitization with weekly scalp DPC. This sample comprised whole blood, obtained in connection with sensitization to the hapten diphenylcyclopropenone (DPC). Receptor source: a woman aged 25 to 45 with alopecia areata. Some clones in this sample may be carry-over from other donors' samples.

The sample holds many counts of this clonotype. The chain uses TRBV29-1 and TRBJ1-1; 8 nucleotides agree with TRBD1. In germline, CDR1 is SQVTM, CDR2 ANQGSEA. After removal of 7 bases from V and 5 bases from J, the junction contained 9 bases not matched to a gene. This CDR3 is built from 13 residues. The CDR3 nucleotides are TGCAGCGGGAGGACAGGGCCGGCGACTGAAGCTTTCTTT. It is translated as CSGRTGPATEAFF.

As regards this clonotype: This may be a read error: a much more frequent sequence differs by one nucleotide. CDR3 nucleotide sequence: TGTGCCAGCAGCGCTGGGGCGGACGGTTACGAGCAGTACTTC. This codes for CASSAGADGYEQYF. The chain is built from TRBV11-2 and TRBJ2-7, with a possible D match to TRBD1 (5 bases). Germline loops: CDR1 SGHAT, CDR2 FQNNGV. V lost 5 bases and J 4 bases, leaving 15 bases between the germline ends. The CDR3 totals 14 residues. Variable domain in full (rest from reference TRBV11-2 and TRBJ2-7): EAGVAQSPRYKIIEKRQSVAFWCNPISGHATLYWYQQILGQGPKLLIQFQNNGVVDDSQLPKDRFSAERLKGVDSTLKIQPAKLEDSAVYLCASSAGADGYEQYFGPGTRLTVT.

The sample holds many counts of this clonotype. The CDR3 DNA reads as TGTGCCACCAGCAGTTACAGGACAGGGAAGGAGCAGTTCTTC. Its translation is CATSSYRTGKEQFF. This chain connects TRBV15 to TRBJ2-1; 8 positions agree with TRBD1. V was clipped by 3 bases and J by 10 bases; unmatched bases: 8. This CDR3 has 14 amino acids. Germline V CDR1 and CDR2: LNHNV, YYDKDF (reference sequence).

This clonotype was picked up a small number of times. CDR3 nucleotide sequence: TGTGCCAGCAGCTGGGGGGGCACAGATACGCAGTATTTT. It is translated as CASSWGGTDTQYF. The chain is built from TRBV7-9 and TRBJ2-3, with D tentatively TRBD2 (6 bases). Germline V gives CDR1 SEHNR, CDR2 FQNEAQ (reference sequence). The CDR3 covers 13 residues. Trimming took 4 bases from V and 1 from J, leaving 6 bases between them.

This clonotype was observed many times. This rearrangement joins TRBV29-1 to TRBJ1-2; D may be TRBD1 (6 bases). Trimming removed 7 bases from V and 8 bases from J, with 23 bases in between. The CDR3 is 14 residues long. From germline, CDR1 is SQVTM and CDR2 ANQGSEA. The CDR3 nucleotides read TGCAGCGCCGCAGACCCGGGACAACTAACAGGCTACACCTTC. Translating gives CSAADPGQLTGYTF.

This clonotype was picked up many times. The CDR3, as DNA: TGTGCCAGCAGCCAATACAAGACAGGGCACGGAGATACGCAGTATTTT. Its protein product is CASSQYKTGHGDTQYF. V and J are TRBV14 and TRBJ2-3; TRBD1 matches 7 bases. Germline CDR1 SGHDN, CDR2 FVKESK. This CDR3 is 16 amino acids long. V lost 2 bases, J lost 5 bases, and 10 bases stayed unmatched.

This clonotype was observed a handful of times. The chain couples TRBV6-5 to TRBJ1-1, with no clear D. This CDR3 is built from 14 residues. V dropped 2 bases and J dropped 1 base, with 8 bases sitting between them. Germline assignment: CDR1 MNHEY and CDR2 SVGAGI. CDR3 sequence reads: CASSYKFSNTEAFF. CDR3 nucleotide sequence: TGTGCCAGCAGTTACAAGTTCTCGAACACTGAAGCTTTCTTT.

This clonotype appeared many times. The rearrangement joins TRBV5-1 to TRBJ2-2; TRBD1 aligns across 9 bases. The germline CDR1 and CDR2 sequences are SGHRS and YFSETQ. V gave up 4 bases and J gave up 4 bases; unmatched junction bases: 5. There are 15 residues in the CDR3. CDR3 sequence (DNA): TGCGCCAGCAGCCTGGGACAGGGCAGCACCGGGGAGCTGTTTTTT. This codes for CASSLGQGSTGELFF.

This clonotype occurred many times. The chain carries TRBV7-9 and TRBJ1-1; D gene uncertain. Trimming stripped 4 bases from V and 3 bases from J, with 18 bases between. There are 16 residues in the CDR3. Germline loops: CDR1 SEHNR, CDR2 FQNEAQ (reference sequence). The CDR3 bases are TGTGCCAGCAGCTCCACGACCGACCTCATTCACACTGAAGCTTTCTTT. It translates to CASSSTTDLIHTEAFF.

The chain recombines TRBV7-9 with TRBJ1-1; TRBD1 matches at 7 bases. The V and J ends lost 3 bases and 1 base, in that order; junction bases with no gene match: 8. The CDR3 has 16 amino acids. Germline V gives CDR1 SEHNR, CDR2 FQNEAQ (reference sequence). CDR3 region: CASSFGTVGRNTEAFF. The CDR3, as DNA: TGTGCCAGCAGCTTTGGGACAGTGGGCAGGAACACTGAAGCTTTCTTT. The full variable domain, its missing parts supplied by reference TRBV7-9 and TRBJ1-1, is DTGVSQNPRHKITKRGQNVTFRCDPISEHNRLYWYRQTLGQGPEFLTYFQNEAQLEKSRLLSDRFSAERPKGSFSTLEIQRTEQGDSAMYLCASSFGTVGRNTEAFFGQGTRLTVV.

This clonotype appeared a few times. The chain joins TRBV7-2 to TRBJ2-7; 11 bases fit TRBD2. The CDR3 runs 17 residues. V lost 1 base, J lost 0 bases, and 5 bases stayed unmatched. Germline V gives CDR1 SGHTA, CDR2 FQGNSA. This chain's CDR3 is CASSLVLAGGPSYEQYF. Here the CDR3 DNA reads TGTGCCAGCAGCTTAGTTCTAGCGGGGGGACCCTCCTACGAGCAGTACTTC.

In its sample, this clonotype was seen many times. The J gene is TRBJ2-3, the V gene TRBV5-1; no clear D gene. Germline V lookup: CDR1 SGHRS, CDR2 YFSETQ. Deletions cut 1 base from V and 0 bases from J, with 6 bases between. The CDR3 extends over 14 amino acids. CDR3 coding DNA: TGCGCCAGCAGCTTGCCGGACAGCACAGATACGCAGTATTTT. It yields the protein CASSLPDSTDTQYF.